The T cell receptor beta chain under discussion was sequenced for a study of blood T cell repertoires in COVID-19 (dated by TCRdb to the early 2020s). Concerning the study at large: Samples from collaborators originated in the United States, Italy and Spain and spanned both the acute and convalescent phases of COVID-19. Nearly every sample came with metadata listing a de-identified subject ID, COVID-19 status, age in years and sex. Samples came from the ongoing ImmuneRACE study (first 160 participants) plus 1,254 subjects from 6 global collaborators. The repertoires were made available in a free public database intended to serve as a resource for research on the immune response to SARS-CoV-2. Deeply sampled blood TCRbeta repertoires from subjects exposed to, actively infected with, or recovered from COVID-19 were included in the dataset. Where HLA class I and class II types were available, the types were taken from metadata supplied by the sample provider, not from assay-based typing. The material from the prospective study consisted of cDNA or gDNA derived from T cells, B-cell-depleted T cells, or PBMCs.

The research as a whole found: The quantity of clinical and demographic metadata differed by source and by participant and was supplied without curation.

Concerning this clone itself: The clone's antigen remains unknown. The record has no base qualities; no much larger clone is one base away.

Each collaborating institution followed its own protocols to collect whole blood in K2EDTA tubes. For TCRbeta analysis, collaborators shipped samples as frozen whole blood, isolated PBMCs, or DNA extracted from either of those sample types. TCRbeta CDR3 regions were amplified from genomic DNA using the immunoSEQ Assay, a bias-controlled multiplex PCR. The study's processing was this. Nucleated cell counts per sample were estimated from amplification of reference gene primers within the assay. To quantify the absolute abundance of each unique TCRbeta CDR3 rearrangement, sequence reads were collapsed and filtered. For each sample, productive Simpson clonality was calculated as the square root of Simpson's diversity index across productive rearrangements. TCRdb took over this immuneACCESS table, retaining in-frame rearrangements with V and J assigned. Such tables are incomplete; in checked studies, under half of the missing clones stem from an unresolved V gene, and the remainder is unexplained. The V and J calls and the clone size are those of that table, but D and trimming were determined from the DNA. This sample lists under 95,000 clones; under 85% were detected once. In total, the top ten clones hold under 35% of the sample.

Including cysteine and phenylalanine, the CDR3 has 15 amino acids. The read is trimmed to its CDR3 DNA, 45 bases read in frame from base 1. Trimming removed 6 bases from V and 2 bases from J; the gene matches leave 10 bases unexplained. For CDR1 and CDR2, the germline V gene lists MNHEY and SVGAGI. The sample was peripheral blood. In this chain, TRBV6-5 is recombined with TRBJ2-7, with 7 middle bases fitting TRBD2. The receptor was derived from a woman older than 75 with acute or convalescent COVID-19. The nucleotides read TGTGCCAGCAGCTCAACCGGGACTACCCCCTACGAGCAGTACTTC. Its protein reads: CASSSTGTTPYEQYF.